This TCR beta chain was retrieved from a study of cytomegalovirus exposure and HLA in healthy donors. Study results and limitations: Most CMV-associated TCR beta chains appeared HLA-restricted in a later analysis. Later, TCR association rates were found to vary by HLA locus, highest for DRB1 and lowest for HLA-C. Equally common other TCR beta chains were less clonally expanded than HLA-associated ones, a later analysis found.

A note on this clone: Its target is unknown.

CDR3 size: 13 residues. Germline assignment: CDR1 SNHLY and CDR2 FYNNEI. V was pared by 7 bases and J by 6 bases, with 16 bases between. Primers for the PCR totalled 60 Vbeta and 13 Jbeta. Produced via immunoSEQ multiplex PCR; TCRdb's table is partial and in-frame only. This sample carries around 130,000 clones, about four fifths of them seen once, and the ten largest clones take roughly 5%. The chain is built from TRBV2 and TRBJ2-7, with D maybe TRBD2 (7 bases). The sequence derives from a young man in good health and CMV-seronegative. The sequencing sample was made of PBMCs. The CDR3 nucleotides read TGTGCCAGCACTAAGGGGGGGGGATCCGAGCAGTACTTC. This codes for CASTKGGGSEQYF.